Listed here are 31 T cell receptor beta chains from one sample, sequenced in a study of T-cell memory formation after mild COVID-19. TCRdb recomputed calls from the 5' RACE reads with MiXCR, one row per CDR3 protein. The sample lists about 350,000 distinct CDR3 sequences; less than 25% were seen once. Sequenced: PBMCs or a T cell subset sorted from them (not recorded which). These receptors originate from a man aged 18 to 35 who had mild COVID-19 (a few samples of this study predate the infection). Cell type and time point are not known.

This clonotype was seen a handful of times. The rearrangement joins TRBV3-1 to TRBJ2-3; D gene ambiguous. CDR3 length: 14 amino acids. V lost 0 bases and J lost 6, with 10 bases in between. Germline V gene lookup returns CDR1 LGHDT and CDR2 YNNKEL (reference sequence). Here the CDR3 reads CASSQDPAWDTQYF. The CDR3 DNA follows: TGTGCCAGCAGCCAAGATCCAGCTTGGGATACGCAGTATTTT.

A few counts support this clonotype. The chain joins TRBV12-3 or TRBV12-4 to TRBJ1-3, with unresolved D. With 6 bases removed from V and 0 bases from J, the gap between germline ends came to 12 bases. The CDR3 length is 15 residues. The DNA for the CDR3 is TGTGCCAGCAGGCGCGACGGGAACTCTGGAAACACCATATATTTT. Encoded protein: CASRRDGNSGNTIYF.

The chain is built from TRBV20-1 and TRBJ2-3; 11 bases are a match to TRBD2. Germline V gives CDR1 DFQATT, CDR2 SNEGSKA (reference sequence). This CDR3 spans 14 amino acids. Losses at the gene ends were 6 bases for V and 1 base for J; bases not matched to a gene: 3. CDR3 region: CSAKLAGGTDTQYF. The CDR3 DNA sequence: TGCAGTGCCAAACTAGCGGGGGGCACAGATACGCAGTATTTT.

This clonotype was seen a handful of times. The rearrangement links TRBV5-1 to TRBJ1-2, with 7 nucleotides matching TRBD1. The V gene's germline CDR1 is SGHRS and CDR2 YFSETQ. Unmatched junction bases numbered 4, after V lost 0 bases and J lost 2 bases. The CDR3 loop spans 15 amino acids. The DNA for the CDR3 is TGCGCCAGCAGCTTGGGGGGACAGCGCAACTATGGCTACACCTTC. This codes for CASSLGGQRNYGYTF.

A few counts support this clonotype. The gene calls are TRBV6-6 and TRBJ1-1; D is unclear. This CDR3 has 14 amino acids. Trimming removed 2 bases from V and 3 bases from J, with 10 bases in between. Germline V gives CDR1 MNHNY, CDR2 SVGAGI (reference sequence). The CDR3 reads CASSYRPGYTEAFF. The CDR3 DNA reads as TGTGCCAGCAGTTACCGGCCCGGGTACACTGAAGCTTTCTTT.

V gene TRBV7-9 combines with J gene TRBJ2-6, with 16 nucleotides matching TRBD2. The CDR3 runs to 22 residues. V trimming: 0 bases; J trimming: 0 bases; junction bases outside the gene matches: 8. Germline CDR1 is SEHNR and CDR2 is FQNEAQ (reference sequence). This CDR3 reads CASSLAGLAGGPWGSGANVLTF. The CDR3 DNA follows: TGTGCCAGCAGCTTAGCGGGACTAGCGGGGGGGCCTTGGGGCTCTGGGGCCAACGTCCTGACTTTC.

The chain has TRBV5-6 and TRBJ2-7; TRBD1 is a possible D gene (6 bases). This CDR3 contains 14 residues. Germline V gene sequence: CDR1 SGHDT, CDR2 YYEEEE. The V end was cut by 2 bases, the J end by 1 base, with 10 bases between. In DNA form, the CDR3 reads TGTGCCAGCAGCTTACACAGGGAATCCTACGAGCAGTACGTC. This sequence encodes CASSLHRESYEQYV.

This clonotype was counted only a few times. The chain uses TRBV24-1 and TRBJ2-3; 8 bases align to TRBD2. J was trimmed by 4 bases and V by 3 bases; bases with no gene match: 5. Germline V CDR1 and CDR2: KGHDR, SFDVKD. The CDR3 is made up of 15 amino acids. CDR3 sequence: CATSDPGLGADTQYF. In DNA form, the CDR3 reads TGTGCCACCAGTGATCCGGGACTAGGGGCAGATACGCAGTATTTT.

This clonotype came up once. The chain carries TRBV20-1 and TRBJ1-5, with D possibly being TRBD1 (5 bases). The germline V and J ends were trimmed by 3 bases and 1 base, with 10 bases remaining between them. Germline CDR1 is DFQATT and CDR2 is SNEGSKA (reference sequence). CDR3 length equals 14 residues. The CDR3 sequence is CSASLGPSNQPQHF. The CDR3 nucleotides are TGCAGTGCTAGCCTGGGGCCCAGCAATCAGCCCCAGCATTTT.

The chain couples TRBV10-3 to TRBJ1-2; D unresolved. The CDR3 runs to 14 residues. Germline CDR1 and CDR2: ENHRY and SYGVKD. V lost 4 bases and J lost 8, with 17 bases in between. As DNA, the CDR3 is TGTGCCATCAGTGCTCAGCGGCCCCTATGGGGCTACACCTTC. Residues: CAISAQRPLWGYTF.

This chain uses TRBV19 with TRBJ1-6; 7 nucleotides line up with TRBD1. V was clipped by 6 bases and J by 0 bases; unmatched bases: 5. The CDR3 is made up of 16 amino acids. Germline V gene data show CDR1 as LNHDA and CDR2 as SQIVND (reference sequence). The CDR3 DNA reads as TGTGCCAGTAGCTGGGACAGACCCTCCTATAATTCACCCCTCCACTTT. Translated, it gives CASSWDRPSYNSPLHF.

J is TRBJ2-7 and V is TRBV11-2; the D gene is possibly TRBD1 (5 bases). The germline gives CDR1 SGHAT, CDR2 FQNNGV. CDR3 length equals 16 residues. Trimming left V 4 bases short and J 2 bases short, with 18 bases between. CDR3 DNA sequence: TGTGCCAGCAGCTCCGATACCAGGGTGATTCCCTACGAGCAGTACTTC. This sequence encodes CASSSDTRVIPYEQYF. The variable domain in full, with the rest retrieved from reference TRBV11-2 and TRBJ2-7, is EAGVAQSPRYKIIEKRQSVAFWCNPISGHATLYWYQQILGQGPKLLIQFQNNGVVDDSQLPKDRFSAERLKGVDSTLKIQPAKLEDSAVYLCASSSDTRVIPYEQYFGPGTRLTVT.

CDR3 bases: TGTGCCAGCACCCTTCGGGGGGGGAATGAAAAACTGTTTTTT. Its translation is CASTLRGGNEKLFF. The chain employs TRBV7-2 and TRBJ1-4, with D possibly being TRBD1 (5 bases). This CDR3 contains 14 residues. The ends were cut back, 7 bases at V and 5 bases at J, with 14 bases in the middle. The germline gives CDR1 SGHTA, CDR2 FQGNSA.

V gene TRBV25-1 combines with J gene TRBJ2-3; a possible D gene is TRBD2 (5 bases). This CDR3 spans 13 amino acids. Germline V CDR1 and CDR2: MGHDK, SYGVNS. Trimming removed 6 bases at V and 6 bases at J, with 13 bases between. The CDR3 reads CASSPTGSDTQYF. The DNA of the CDR3 is TGTGCCAGCAGCCCGACTGGGAGTGATACGCAGTATTTT.

The chain is built from TRBV6-6 and TRBJ1-1; tentative D call: TRBD1 (5 bases). Germline V gene data show CDR1 as MNHNY and CDR2 as SVGAGI (reference sequence). Trimming took 6 bases from V and 3 from J, leaving 14 bases between them. The CDR3 contains 14 residues. The CDR3 DNA sequence: TGTGCCAGCAGCCGACCATGGGGGGACACTGAAGCTTTCTTT. This translates into CASSRPWGDTEAFF.

The chain recombines TRBV9 with TRBJ2-1; 13 bases are shared with TRBD2. The CDR3 covers 17 residues. After removal of 0 bases from V and 8 bases from J, the junction contained 8 bases not matched to a gene. Germline CDR1 SGDLS, CDR2 YYNGEE. CDR3 sequence: CASSVELGTSGDHEQFF. CDR3 nucleotides: TGTGCCAGCAGCGTAGAATTAGGGACTAGCGGGGACCATGAGCAGTTCTTC.

The chain employs TRBV28 and TRBJ2-3; TRBD2 matches 9 bases. Trimming took 8 bases from V and 3 from J; bases not matched to a gene: 15. The CDR3 has 17 residues. Germline CDR1 MDHEN, CDR2 SYDVKM. The CDR3 DNA follows: TGTGCCAGCCGGGGCTTGCGGGGGGGTTTTTCGACAGATACGCAGTATTTT. Its translation: CASRGLRGGFSTDTQYF.

This clonotype has ten or more counts. This chain links TRBV28 with TRBJ2-2; a possible D gene is TRBD1 (7 bases). The CDR3 has 12 amino acids. Trimming removed 10 bases from V and 5 bases from J, with 11 bases in between. From germline, CDR1 is MDHEN and CDR2 SYDVKM. The CDR3 region is CATRGETGELFF. The CDR3 bases are TGTGCCACCAGGGGGGAGACCGGGGAGCTGTTTTTT. Complete variable domain (other parts from reference TRBV28 and TRBJ2-2): DVKVTQSSRYLVKRTGEKVFLECVQDMDHENMFWYRQDPGLGLRLIYFSYDVKMKEKGDIPEGYSVSREKKERFSLILESASTNQTSMYLCATRGETGELFFGEGSRLTVL.

The chain combines TRBV6-5 with TRBJ1-4; no clear D. The CDR3 has 16 amino acids. Trimming took off 5 bases at V and 12 bases at J, with 25 bases between the two ends. From germline, CDR1 is MNHEY and CDR2 SVGAGI. CDR3 sequence reads: CASSTSPSGPGTELFF. CDR3 in DNA: TGTGCCAGCAGTACCAGCCCTAGTGGGCCGGGCACGGAACTGTTTTTT.

This chain connects TRBV2 to TRBJ2-1; 16 bases match TRBD2. V trimming: 9 bases; J trimming: 7 bases; junction bases outside the gene matches: 12. The CDR3 is made up of 17 amino acids. The germline V gene has CDR1 SNHLY and CDR2 FYNNEI. CDR3 DNA sequence: TGTGCCAGTCCCCCTGGGACTAGCGGGGGGGCCGGGAATGAGCAGTTCTTC. This codes for CASPPGTSGGAGNEQFF.

The chain links TRBV18 to TRBJ2-6; D is possibly TRBD1 (7 bases). The CDR3 is made up of 17 amino acids. Trimming removed 6 bases at V and 1 base at J, with 16 bases between. The germline gives CDR1 KGHSH, CDR2 LQKENI. This CDR3 is CASSGGQSFSGANVLTF. In DNA form, the CDR3 reads TGTGCCAGCTCCGGGGGACAGTCTTTTTCTGGGGCCAACGTCCTGACTTTC.

The sample holds a few counts of this clonotype. This chain joins TRBV3-1 and TRBJ2-1; no clear D gene. Germline loops: CDR1 LGHDT, CDR2 YNNKEL (reference sequence). The CDR3 contains 12 residues. Trimming cost V 4 bases and J 7 bases, with 8 bases left between them. CDR3 sequence reads: CASSRVQNEQFF. Written as DNA, the CDR3 is TGTGCCAGCAGCCGGGTCCAAAATGAGCAGTTCTTC.

The chain links TRBV5-1 to TRBJ2-1; no clear D. The CDR3 sequence is 14 residues long. The germline CDR1 and CDR2 sequences are SGHRS and YFSETQ. Trimming left V 2 bases short and J 7 bases short, with 13 bases between. In DNA form, the CDR3 reads TGCGCCAGCAGCTTAAAACAGATGGGAAATGAGCAGTTCTTC. This encodes CASSLKQMGNEQFF.

The chain uses TRBV20-1 and TRBJ2-7, with 13 nucleotides matching TRBD2. CDR1 is DFQATT, CDR2 SNEGSKA, per germline (reference sequence). The CDR3 is 15 residues long. V shed 6 bases and J 3 bases; nucleotides not matched to a gene: 8. CDR3 in amino acids: CSANPGTSGIYEQYF. CDR3 in DNA: TGCAGTGCCAACCCGGGGACTAGCGGGATCTACGAGCAGTACTTC.

This clonotype was observed a few times. The rearrangement links TRBV3-1 to TRBJ1-4; D is unclear. The CDR3 loop spans 13 amino acids. V lost 0 bases, J lost 5 bases, and 4 bases lay in between. Germline loops: CDR1 LGHDT, CDR2 YNNKEL (reference sequence). This CDR3 is CASSQESNEKLFF. The CDR3 DNA reads as TGTGCCAGCAGCCAAGAATCAAATGAAAAACTGTTTTTT.

The rearrangement uses TRBV29-1 and TRBJ2-7; TRBD2 might be the D (5 bases). Germline V CDR1 and CDR2: SQVTM, ANQGSEA. This CDR3 contains 12 residues. Trimming shortened V by 7 bases and J by 2 bases, and 12 bases separated the two germline ends. The CDR3 reads CSAADATYEQYF. The CDR3 region has the DNA TGCAGCGCAGCGGACGCGACCTACGAGCAGTACTTC.

This clonotype was seen a handful of times. This chain joins TRBV2 and TRBJ2-7; D unclear. Trimming took 7 bases from V and 0 from J, leaving 13 bases between them. The CDR3 spans 14 residues. The V gene's germline CDR1 is SNHLY and CDR2 FYNNEI. CDR3 sequence: CASKRGTNSYEQYF. The CDR3 DNA sequence: TGTGCCAGCAAACGCGGAACCAACTCCTACGAGCAGTACTTC.

This clonotype has just a few counts. This chain connects TRBV6-4 to TRBJ2-3; 7 nucleotides align to TRBD2. The CDR3 spans 15 residues. Per the germline V gene, CDR1 is MRHNA and CDR2 is SNTAGT. V trimming: 4 bases; J trimming: 4 bases; junction bases outside the gene matches: 8. The CDR3 nucleotides read TGTGCCAGCAGTGCCAATGGACTAGTCGCAGATACGCAGTATTTT. It is translated as CASSANGLVADTQYF.

The J gene is TRBJ1-4, the V gene TRBV7-8; D is uncertain. There are 14 residues in the CDR3. Trimming took 2 bases from V and 5 from J, leaving 9 bases between them. The germline CDR1 and CDR2 sequences are SGHVS and FQNEAQ. CDR3 coding DNA: TGTGCCAGCAGCTTACATCCTCTCAATGAAAAACTGTTTTTT. Translation gives CASSLHPLNEKLFF.

The chain couples TRBV6-5 to TRBJ2-5; D possibly corresponds to TRBD2 (5 bases). CDR1 is MNHEY, CDR2 SVGAGI, per germline. V lost 6 bases to trimming and J lost 8 bases, with 13 bases between them. This CDR3 region has 12 residues. Here the CDR3 DNA reads TGTGCCAGCAGCAGCAACGGGGAAACCCAGTACTTC. It translates to CASSSNGETQYF.

Here the CDR3 DNA reads TGTGCCAGCAGCTTACCGACAGGGGATAATGAAAAACTGTTTTTT. Its protein product is CASSLPTGDNEKLFF. The chain links TRBV7-2 to TRBJ1-4, with TRBD1 identical over 8 bases. Germline trimming cut 2 bases from V and 4 bases from J; bases unmatched to any gene: 3. Germline V lookup: CDR1 SGHTA, CDR2 FQGNSA. The CDR3 contains 15 residues.